Below, 5 T cell receptor beta chains from the same sample are listed, as sequenced in a study of blood T cell repertoires in COVID-19. This table comes from immunoSEQ multiplex PCR, and its TCRdb copy is limited to in-frame clones, with some not included. The data hold around 220,000 clones, with 75% to 90% observed a single time. Material for sequencing was peripheral blood. These receptors all come from a human donor in a cohort sampled during active COVID-19.

The chain joins TRBV29-1 to TRBJ2-5; the D is unclear. Germline CDR1 is SQVTM and CDR2 is ANQGSEA. The CDR3 runs to 10 residues. V lost 4 bases and J 2 bases, leaving 2 bases between the germline ends. CDR3 region: CSVAQETQYF. The CDR3 DNA follows: TGCAGCGTTGCTCAAGAGACCCAGTACTTC.

The chain joins TRBV28 to TRBJ2-5; no clear D gene. The CDR3 is made up of 14 amino acids. Germline V gene sequence: CDR1 MDHEN, CDR2 SYDVKM. V lost 7 bases, J lost 5 bases, and 17 bases lay in between. As DNA, the CDR3 is TGTGCCAGCACCTGGCTCTCTAGTCAGGAGACCCAGTACTTC. This gives the protein CASTWLSSQETQYF.

The chain links TRBV24-1 to TRBJ1-2; a weak D match, TRBD1 (6 bases). CDR1 and CDR2 (germline): KGHDR, SFDVKD. Deletions cut 3 bases from V and 7 bases from J, with 14 bases between. The CDR3 spans 14 residues. DNA of the CDR3: TGTGCCACCAGTGATCAACAGGGTAGGGGTGGCTACACCTTC. It codes for CATSDQQGRGGYTF.

This clone was seen more than once but under ten times. The chain employs TRBV28 and TRBJ2-7; 8 bases fit TRBD1. This CDR3 spans 15 amino acids. From germline, CDR1 is MDHEN and CDR2 SYDVKM. With V trimmed by 3 bases and J by 4 bases, 8 bases remained unmatched. CDR3 sequence reads: CASSLAGGARYEQYF. The CDR3 DNA follows: TGTGCCAGCAGTTTGGCAGGGGGCGCCAGGTACGAGCAGTACTTC. Drawing the rest from reference TRBV28 and TRBJ2-7, the complete variable domain is DVKVTQSSRYLVKRTGEKVFLECVQDMDHENMFWYRQDPGLGLRLIYFSYDVKMKEKGDIPEGYSVSREKKERFSLILESASTNQTSMYLCASSLAGGARYEQYFGPGTRLTVT.

CDR3 nucleotide sequence: TGTGCCAGCAGTCCAATAGACAGTTACTATGGCTACACCTTC. Its protein product is CASSPIDSYYGYTF. This sequence joins TRBV6-5 and TRBJ1-2; maybe TRBD1 (5 bases). The CDR3 sequence is 14 residues long. The germline V and J ends were trimmed by 5 bases and 3 bases, with 13 bases remaining between them. Germline assignment: CDR1 MNHEY and CDR2 SVGAGI.